The clone carrying this T cell receptor (beta chain) was counted many times. The antigen remains undetermined. Per germline, CDR1 SNHLY and CDR2 FYNNEI. This CDR3 comprises 13 residues. Trimming removed 7 bases from V and 2 bases from J, with 10 bases in between. This record belongs to a study of T cells after yellow fever vaccination. The overall study: Fractions containing few cells were prepared with SMART-Seq v4 Ultra Low Input.

MiXCR was run by TCRdb on the 5' RACE reads, yielding one entry per CDR3 protein. The table has about 58,000 distinct CDR3 sequences, approximately 6.9% seen once. Findings and limits, study-wide: Clones that expanded after primary vaccination mostly reappeared after the booster (roughly 95% CD4, roughly 90% CD8). The CD4 and CD8 compartments had a small share of their clonotypes in common. Secondary responses were weaker yet peaked faster, day 5 versus 15.

The receptor comes from a man between 18 and 29 years old who received the YFV17D yellow fever vaccine. The chain is built from TRBV2 and TRBJ2-3, with D maybe TRBD2 (6 bases). The sequencing here drew on CD8+ T cells sorted from PBMCs, taken on the day of the first yellow fever vaccination. CDR3 loop: CASKRGYTDTQYF. In nucleotides, the CDR3 is TGTGCCAGCAAACGGGGGTACACAGATACGCAGTATTTT.